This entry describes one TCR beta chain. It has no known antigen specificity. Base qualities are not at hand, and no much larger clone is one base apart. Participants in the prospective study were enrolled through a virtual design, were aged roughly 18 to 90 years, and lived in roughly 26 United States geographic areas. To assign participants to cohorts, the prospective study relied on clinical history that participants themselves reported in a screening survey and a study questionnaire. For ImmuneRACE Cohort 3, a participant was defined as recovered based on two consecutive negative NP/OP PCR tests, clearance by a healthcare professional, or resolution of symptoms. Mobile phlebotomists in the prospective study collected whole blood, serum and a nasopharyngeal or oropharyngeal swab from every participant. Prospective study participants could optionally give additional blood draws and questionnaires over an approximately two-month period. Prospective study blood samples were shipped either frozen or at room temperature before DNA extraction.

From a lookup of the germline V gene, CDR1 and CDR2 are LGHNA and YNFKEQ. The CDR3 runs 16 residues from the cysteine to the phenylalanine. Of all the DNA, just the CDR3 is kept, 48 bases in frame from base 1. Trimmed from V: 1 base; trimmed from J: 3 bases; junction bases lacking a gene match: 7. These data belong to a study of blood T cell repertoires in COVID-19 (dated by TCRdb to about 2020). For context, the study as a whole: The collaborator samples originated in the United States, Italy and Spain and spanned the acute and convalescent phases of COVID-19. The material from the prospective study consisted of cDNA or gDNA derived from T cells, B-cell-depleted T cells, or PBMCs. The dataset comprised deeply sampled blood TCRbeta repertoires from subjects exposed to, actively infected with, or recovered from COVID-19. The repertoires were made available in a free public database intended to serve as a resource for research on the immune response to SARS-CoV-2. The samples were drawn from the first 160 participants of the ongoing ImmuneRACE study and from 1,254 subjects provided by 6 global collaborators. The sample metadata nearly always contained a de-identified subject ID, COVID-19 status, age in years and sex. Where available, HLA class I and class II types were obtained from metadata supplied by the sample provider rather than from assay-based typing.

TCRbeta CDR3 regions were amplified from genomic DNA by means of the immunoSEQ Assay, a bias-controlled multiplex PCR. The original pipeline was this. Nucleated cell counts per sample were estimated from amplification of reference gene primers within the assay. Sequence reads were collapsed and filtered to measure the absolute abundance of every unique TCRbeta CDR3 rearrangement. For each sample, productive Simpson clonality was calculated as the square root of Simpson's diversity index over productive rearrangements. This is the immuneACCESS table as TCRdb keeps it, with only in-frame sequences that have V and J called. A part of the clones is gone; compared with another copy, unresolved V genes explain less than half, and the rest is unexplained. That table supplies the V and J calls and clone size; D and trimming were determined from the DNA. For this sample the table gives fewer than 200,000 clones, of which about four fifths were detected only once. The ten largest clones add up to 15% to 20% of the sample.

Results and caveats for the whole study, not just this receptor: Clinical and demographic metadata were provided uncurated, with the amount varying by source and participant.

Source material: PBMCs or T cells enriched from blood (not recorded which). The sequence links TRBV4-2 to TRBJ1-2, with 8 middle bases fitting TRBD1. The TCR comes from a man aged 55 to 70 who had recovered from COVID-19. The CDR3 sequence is CASSQVGTGWDYGYTF. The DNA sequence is TGTGCCAGCAGCCAAGTAGGGACAGGTTGGGACTATGGCTACACCTTC.